The clone carrying this T cell receptor beta chain was found many times. Individuals selected for sequencing had exhibited CD8+CD57+ cell expansion on flow cytometry. Blood was sampled before the patients had received any therapy. The CDR3 sequence is 14 residues long. Between the trimmed V and J ends, which lost 2 bases and 5 bases, there was a span of 9 bases. Germline V gives CDR1 SEHNR, CDR2 FQNEAQ (reference sequence). TCR beta VDJ combinations and CDR3 sequences were profiled from genomic DNA. MiXCR was run by TCRdb on the reads, yielding one entry per CDR3 protein. The table lists just over 150,000 distinct CDR3 sequences, around 52% of them singletons. This specimen comes from a study of CD8+CD57+ T cells in acquired aplastic anemia.

The chain carries TRBV7-9 and TRBJ1-4, with D unresolved. The TCR originated in a human donor with aplastic anemia. The sample taken for sequencing was sorted CD4+, CD8+, or CD8+CD57+ T cells (not recorded which) from PBMCs. In DNA form, the CDR3 reads TGTGCCAGCAGCTTATTGGCAGTAAATGAAAAACTGTTTTTT. Protein: CASSLLAVNEKLFF.